Listed below are T cell receptor beta chains from one sample, sequenced in a study of T-cell reconstitution after alpha-beta-depleted transplantation in children. MiXCR, applied by TCRdb to the PCR reads, yields one record per CDR3 protein. This sample has hundreds of thousands of distinct CDR3 sequences; about 15% occur once, and the top ten carry approximately 4.5%. Sequencing used PBMCs, mostly from graft donor cells, obtained 360 days after TCRalphabeta/CD19-depleted stem cell transplant. The origin of the receptors is a male patient younger than 18 who had a stem cell transplant for acute lymphoblastic leukemia, so the T cells may come from the graft donor. Each CDR3 is given without its conserved first and last residue.

V gene,J gene,CDR3 protein
TRBV7-9,TRBJ1-1,ASSLASTGGRFEAF
TRBV28,TRBJ2-6,ASSPHRPPGANVLT
TRBV19,TRBJ2-1,ASTAGGWNEQF
TRBV9,TRBJ2-7,ASSVELGDFYEQY
TRBV5-4,TRBJ1-1,ASSLSASSTEAF
TRBV5-1,TRBJ2-2,ASSWASNTGELF
TRBV7-9,TRBJ2-7,ASSFTGVEQY
TRBV7-6,TRBJ2-1,ASSFGDRVVEQF
TRBV20-1,TRBJ1-3,SATWTGSNGNTIY
TRBV20-1,TRBJ2-7,SARDLYPEASTSSYEQY
TRBV11-2,TRBJ2-1,ASSLEGTSQF
TRBV5-6,TRBJ2-7,ANSKGQGVYEQY
TRBV18,TRBJ1-5,ASSPDRGKDDQPQH
TRBV12-3/TRBV12-4,TRBJ2-6,ASEPPAGANVLT
TRBV7-3,TRBJ2-3,ASSFGRRSTDTQY
TRBV25-1,TRBJ2-3,ASSEYMTDTQY
TRBV29-1,TRBJ1-3,SVKTGIPGNTIY